Below, 19 T cell receptor beta chains from the same sample are listed, as sequenced in a study of Ad26.COV2.S vaccination and SARS-CoV-2 variants. Here immunoSEQ multiplex PCR was the method, and the copy in TCRdb shows in-frame clones only, minus some. This table has around 450,000 clones, 80% to 90% appearing once. As for treatment: over 15 received Ad26.COV2.S at low or high dose, single or two shots; 5 received placebo; per-sample allocation not given. Day 63 after the first vaccine or placebo injection was the time point for sampling. The source was peripheral blood, collected in a trial of Ad26.COV2.S vaccine versus placebo. These receptors came from a person aged 18-60 years who received the Ad26.COV2.S COVID-19 vaccine or a placebo.

The genes are TRBV30 and TRBJ1-6; D gene unclear. The CDR3 has 12 residues. CDR1 is GTSNPN, CDR2 SVGIG, per germline (reference sequence). The V end lost 3 bases, the J end lost 3 bases, and 3 bases lay between the germline ends. The CDR3 DNA reads as TGTGCCTGGAGAAACTATAATTCACCCCTCCACTTT. Translating gives CAWRNYNSPLHF.

The J gene is TRBJ2-2, the V gene TRBV5-1, with D unclear. The germline V gene encodes CDR1 SGHRS and CDR2 YFSETQ. The CDR3 contains 15 residues. V was trimmed by 2 bases and J by 0 bases, leaving 8 bases between them. The CDR3 bases are TGCGCCAGCAGCTTACCCCTTGCGAACACCGGGGAGCTGTTTTTT. Its translation: CASSLPLANTGELFF.

The J gene is TRBJ2-7, the V gene TRBV18; D may be TRBD1 (5 bases). Trimming cost V 3 bases and J 2 bases, with 8 bases left between them. Germline V gives CDR1 KGHSH, CDR2 LQKENI. The CDR3 totals 13 residues. The CDR3 is CASSPSRAYEQYV. The CDR3 DNA follows: TGTGCCAGCTCACCGTCCAGGGCCTACGAGCAGTACGTC.

This clone was recorded once. This chain links TRBV7-9 with TRBJ1-2; 9 bases agree with TRBD1. V was pared by 1 base and J by 5 bases, with 5 bases of the junction left unmatched. This CDR3 is built from 15 residues. CDR1 and CDR2 from the germline V gene are SEHNR and FQNEAQ (reference sequence). The CDR3 sequence is CASSLVRDRAYGYTF. Here the CDR3 DNA reads TGTGCCAGCAGCTTAGTCCGGGACAGGGCGTATGGCTACACCTTC.

The V and J genes are TRBV5-1 and TRBJ2-2; weak D call: TRBD2 (5 bases). The germline gives CDR1 SGHRS, CDR2 YFSETQ. Trimming took off 7 bases at V and 3 bases at J, with 13 bases between the two ends. This CDR3 contains 14 residues. CDR3 in amino acids: CASQSIGDTGELFF. For the CDR3, the DNA is TGCGCCAGCCAATCAATCGGGGACACCGGGGAGCTGTTTTTT.

The chain recombines TRBV7-9 with TRBJ1-2, with D perhaps TRBD1 (6 bases). The length of the CDR3 is 15 residues. Trimming shortened V by 1 base and J by 2 bases, and 11 bases separated the two germline ends. Germline CDR1 and CDR2: SEHNR and FQNEAQ (reference sequence). This CDR3 reads CASSLGRGANYGYTF. DNA for the CDR3: TGTGCCAGCAGCTTAGGGCGGGGGGCGAACTATGGCTACACCTTC.

The rearrangement uses TRBV27 and TRBJ1-4, with D uncertain. The CDR3 sequence is 13 residues long. Trimming removed 7 bases at V and 7 bases at J, with 13 bases between. Germline values: CDR1 MNHEY, CDR2 SMNVEV (reference sequence). The CDR3 region is CASNQRGGEKLFF. CDR3 coding DNA: TGTGCCAGCAACCAGCGGGGTGGTGAAAAACTGTTTTTT.

The chain employs TRBV6-2 or TRBV6-3 and TRBJ1-5; D gene ambiguous. V lost 2 bases to trimming and J lost 2 bases, with 7 bases between them. The V gene's germline CDR1 is MNHEY and CDR2 SVGEGT. The CDR3 consists of 14 residues. The CDR3 spells CASSYRSGNQPQHF. The DNA for the CDR3 is TGTGCCAGCAGTTACAGGTCGGGCAATCAGCCCCAGCATTTT.

This clone turned up a few times. The J gene is TRBJ2-1, the V gene TRBV2; D is possibly TRBD2 (5 bases). The CDR3 has 16 amino acids. CDR1 and CDR2 from the germline V gene are SNHLY and FYNNEI. V shed 1 base and J shed 2 bases, with 12 bases lying between them. The DNA of the CDR3 is TGTGCCAGCAGTGAAGTCGCGACTAAGCCCTACAATGAGCAGTTCTTC. Residues: CASSEVATKPYNEQFF.

The chain uses TRBV5-6 and TRBJ2-1; D might be TRBD2 (6 bases). The CDR3 is 16 amino acids. Germline V gene sequence: CDR1 SGHDT, CDR2 YYEEEE. Between the trimmed V and J ends, which lost 4 bases and 4 bases, there was a span of 18 bases. The CDR3 DNA sequence: TGTGCCAGCAGCGACTTAGCGGCCGAATTATACAATGAGCAGTTCTTC. Translation gives CASSDLAAELYNEQFF.

V and J are TRBV29-1 and TRBJ1-2; D not certain. The V gene's germline CDR1 is SQVTM and CDR2 ANQGSEA. CDR3 length: 11 residues. The V end lost 1 base, the J end lost 2 bases, and 2 bases lay between the germline ends. CDR3 amino acids: CSVEGNYGYTF. The CDR3 DNA reads as TGCAGCGTTGAAGGAAACTATGGCTACACCTTC.

The chain joins TRBV28 to TRBJ2-7; TRBD2 matches 9 bases. The CDR3 runs 15 residues. After removal of 4 bases from V and 5 bases from J, the junction contained 9 bases not matched to a gene. Germline CDR1 MDHEN, CDR2 SYDVKM. CDR3 amino acids: CASSYEGTSIHEQYV. The CDR3 DNA sequence: TGTGCCAGCAGTTACGAAGGGACTAGCATCCACGAGCAGTACGTC.

The chain carries TRBV21-1 and TRBJ2-7; the table's D call TRBD2 went unverified against the DNA. TRBV21-1 is described as a pseudogene. The CDR3 length is 14 residues. The CDR3 coding sequence is TGTGCCAGCACCGGGTCCCGACCGATCTACGAGCAGTACGTC. As protein: CASTGSRPIYEQYV.

The chain couples TRBV7-9 to TRBJ2-7, with D maybe TRBD1 (7 bases). This CDR3 has 15 amino acids. CDR1 is SEHNR and CDR2 is FQNEAQ in the germline V gene (reference sequence). Trimming shortened V by 2 bases and J by 7 bases, and 18 bases separated the two germline ends. The CDR3 DNA is TGTGCCAGCAGCTTAAGGCAGGGGGGATCTGATGAGCAGTACTTC. It specifies CASSLRQGGSDEQYF.

This clone appeared a few times. The genes are TRBV6-6 and TRBJ2-7, with a tentative D call TRBD1 (6 bases). The V gene's germline CDR1 is MNHNY and CDR2 SVGAGI (reference sequence). This CDR3 has 12 amino acids. Trimming left V 5 bases short and J 6 bases short, with 11 bases between. The CDR3 loop reads CASSHLGGEQYV. CDR3 coding DNA: TGTGCCAGCAGTCACCTAGGGGGCGAGCAGTACGTC.

The CDR3 here is CASSRRGTVTVSGANVLTF. CDR3 sequence (DNA): TGTGCCAGCAGCCGACGGGGGACTGTAACCGTCTCTGGGGCCAACGTCCTGACTTTC. This chain uses TRBV7-9 with TRBJ2-6; D possibly corresponds to TRBD2 (6 bases). Trimming left V 5 bases short and J 0 bases short, with 20 bases between. The CDR3 sequence is 19 residues long. The V gene's germline CDR1 is SEHNR and CDR2 FQNEAQ (reference sequence).

Here the CDR3 reads CASSLDWFSPLHF. CDR3 DNA: TGTGCCAGCAGCTTAGATTGGTTTTCACCCCTCCACTTT. The V call is TRBV11-2, the J call TRBJ1-6; no clear D gene. Germline V gene lookup returns CDR1 SGHAT and CDR2 FQNNGV. V lost 0 bases and J 9 bases, leaving 6 bases between the germline ends. This CDR3 spans 13 amino acids.

The rearrangement joins TRBV5-5 to TRBJ1-5; D is ambiguous. The length of the CDR3 is 15 residues. The germline gives CDR1 SGHKS, CDR2 YYEKEE (reference sequence). The V end lost 0 bases, the J end lost 1 base, and 8 bases lay between the germline ends. CDR3 DNA: TGTGCCAGCAGCTTGGTAGGGTGGAGCAATCAGCCCCAGCATTTT. It codes for CASSLVGWSNQPQHF. Combining the CDR3 with reference TRBV5-5 and TRBJ1-5 gives the whole variable domain DAGVTQSPTHLIKTRGQQVTLRCSPISGHKSVSWYQQVLGQGPQFIFQYYEKEERGRGNFPDRFSARQFPNYSSELNVNALLLGDSALYLCASSLVGWSNQPQHFGDGTRLSIL.

V gene TRBV6-5 combines with J gene TRBJ1-5; possibly TRBD1 for D (5 bases). The germline V gene has CDR1 MNHEY and CDR2 SVGAGI. This CDR3 has 14 amino acids. The ends were cut back, 6 bases at V and 2 bases at J, with 11 bases in the middle. In DNA form, the CDR3 reads TGTGCCAGCAGACGCAGGGAGGGCAATCAGCCCCAGCATTTT. Translated: CASRRREGNQPQHF.